Listed below are T cell receptor beta chains from one sample, sequenced in a study of blood T cell repertoires in COVID-19. Sequenced by immunoSEQ multiplex PCR; TCRdb stores in-frame clones only, minus some. Of 300,000 to 350,000 clones listed, roughly 90% are singletons. The sample consisted of peripheral blood. Receptor source: a man aged 25-45 years with COVID-19, enrolled during active disease. Each CDR3 is given with its conserved first and last residue. A D gene is named only where the DNA matches it firmly. The size field is filled for only some rows; it gives once, few, many or a size class.

V gene,D gene,J gene,clone size,CDR3 DNA,CDR3 protein
TRBV19,.,TRBJ2-2,once,TGTGCCAGTAGTACCGGGTCGAACACCGGGGAGCTGTTTTTT,CASSTGSNTGELFF
TRBV19,.,TRBJ1-5,.,TGTGCCAGTAGTATAGCCGCCAGGGGAAATCAGCCCCAGCATTTT,CASSIAARGNQPQHF
TRBV27,.,TRBJ1-2,.,TGTGCCAGCAGTTTATCCCTAGGGGCTAACTATGGCTACACCTTC,CASSLSLGANYGYTF
TRBV2,TRBD2,TRBJ2-3,.,TGTGCCACTGACCCGGCGGGGACTAGCGGGAGCACAGATACGCAGTATTTT,CATDPAGTSGSTDTQYF
TRBV28,TRBD1,TRBJ1-4,.,TGTGCCAGCAGCCCGCACAGGGGTAATGAAAAACTGTTTTTT,CASSPHRGNEKLFF
TRBV2,TRBD2,TRBJ2-3,few,TGTGCCAGCGCCTCCGGACTAGCGGGAAGCACAGATACGCAGTATTTT,CASASGLAGSTDTQYF
TRBV7-9,TRBD1,TRBJ2-2,once,TGTGCCAGCAGCTCCCGGACAGGGAGCGCCGGGGAGCTGTTTTTT,CASSSRTGSAGELFF
TRBV4-2,TRBD1,TRBJ2-1,.,TGTGCCAGCAGCCAAGGAGGGGGCCGCTACAATGAGCAGTTCTTC,CASSQGGGRYNEQFF
TRBV3-1/TRBV3-2,.,TRBJ2-7,.,TGTGCCAGCAACCACCGGGGCGAGCAGTACTTC,CASNHRGEQYF
TRBV11-3,.,TRBJ2-6,once,TGTGCCAGCTCCCGGAGCTCTGGGGCCAACGTCCTGACTTTC,CASSRSSGANVLTF
TRBV24-1,.,TRBJ2-2,.,TGTGCCACCCAAGGGGCAGGTACCACCGGGGAGCTGTTTTTT,CATQGAGTTGELFF
TRBV10-3,TRBD1,TRBJ1-5,few,TGTGCCATCAGTGGGGCCGACAGGGCTAATCAGCCCCAGCATTTT,CAISGADRANQPQHF
TRBV7-2,.,TRBJ2-7,.,TGTGCCAGCAGCTTATCCCCTTACAGCTCCTACGAGCAGTACTTC,CASSLSPYSSYEQYF
TRBV2,.,TRBJ1-1,.,TGTGCCAGCAGCGGGTTGGGGGCCGGAACTGAAGCTTTCTTT,CASSGLGAGTEAFF
TRBV10-1,.,TRBJ2-3,.,TGCGCCAGCAGTGCGGGACAAATACGCACAGATACGCAGTATTTT,CASSAGQIRTDTQYF
TRBV5-5,.,TRBJ1-5,once,TGTGCCAGCAGCACCGGGACAAATAGCAATCAGCCCCAGCATTTT,CASSTGTNSNQPQHF
TRBV21-1,.,TRBJ1-5,.,TGTGCCAGCAGCAAGGGGACAGGGAGCCAATATAGCAATCAGCCCCAGCATTTT,CASSKGTGSQYSNQPQHF
TRBV7-6,.,TRBJ1-3,.,TGTGCCAGCAGCTTAGTCGGGGGAAAGGAAAACACCATATATTTT,CASSLVGGKENTIYF
TRBV3-1/TRBV3-2,TRBD2,TRBJ2-6,few,TGTGCCAGCAGCCAAGAAGAGACAGTTGCTAGCGGGACTCACTCTGGGGCCAACGTCCTGACTTTC,CASSQEETVASGTHSGANVLTF
TRBV7-2,TRBD2,TRBJ2-3,.,TGTGCCAGCAGCCCAAGGACTAGCGATATCTCCAGGGATACGCAGTATTTT,CASSPRTSDISRDTQYF
TRBV9,TRBD1,TRBJ2-2,.,TGTGCCAGCAGCCCCCGGACAGGGGGCACCGGGGAGCTGTTTTTT,CASSPRTGGTGELFF
TRBV7-6,TRBD1,TRBJ1-3,.,TGTGCCAGCAGCCTGGGGACAGGGGGCGGAAACACCATATATTTT,CASSLGTGGGNTIYF
TRBV6-6,TRBD1,TRBJ1-5,.,TGTGCCAGCAGGGCCGGGACAGGCAATCAGCCCCAGCATTTT,CASRAGTGNQPQHF
TRBV10-3,TRBD2,TRBJ2-5,.,TGTGCCATCAGTCCCCAGGGGCAATTTGGTTTAGCGGGAGGAGAGACCCAGTACTTC,CAISPQGQFGLAGGETQYF
TRBV27,.,TRBJ2-7,.,TGTGCCAGCAGTCTGTCGGGGTACGAGCAGTACTTC,CASSLSGYEQYF
TRBV21-1,.,TRBJ1-3,.,TGTGCCAGCAGCTCCCGGGAGGGAAGAAACACCATATATTTT,CASSSREGRNTIYF
TRBV11-1,.,TRBJ2-1,.,TGTGCCAGCAGCTTAGATGGCAGGGGAAAGGGGAATGAGCAGTTCTTC,CASSLDGRGKGNEQFF
TRBV6-5,.,TRBJ2-7,medium-sized,TGTGCCAGCAGTTACTGGCACCAGGGAGGCGAGCAGTACTTC,CASSYWHQGGEQYF
TRBV7-2,TRBD2,TRBJ2-7,.,TGTGCCAGCAGCGTAGCGGGGACTAGCGGGGCCTACGAGCAGTACTTC,CASSVAGTSGAYEQYF
TRBV6-2/TRBV6-3,.,TRBJ1-5,.,TGTGCCAGCAGTTACGACAGGAATCAGCCCCAGCATTTT,CASSYDRNQPQHF
TRBV28,TRBD1,TRBJ2-3,.,TGTGCCAGCAGCGGACGGGACAGGGCTGGCACAGATACGCAGTATTTT,CASSGRDRAGTDTQYF
TRBV7-3,TRBD2,TRBJ2-1,.,TGTGCCAGCAGCTCTCTAGCTAGCGGGGGGGCTAATGAGCAGTTCTTC,CASSSLASGGANEQFF
TRBV6-6,TRBD1,TRBJ1-6,.,TGTGCCAGCAGAGCGCGGACAGGGGGCATAAATTCACCCCTCCACTTT,CASRARTGGINSPLHF
TRBV29-1,TRBD1,TRBJ1-2,.,TGCAGCGTTGGAGGGACAGGGGGCGAAGACTATGGCTACACCTTC,CSVGGTGGEDYGYTF
TRBV4-2,TRBD2,TRBJ2-1,.,TGTGCCAGCAGCCAACGGGGGGCCTACAATGAGCAGTTCTTC,CASSQRGAYNEQFF
TRBV9,.,TRBJ1-1,.,TGTGCCAGCAGCAGACTACAGCACCAGGAAGCTTTCTTT,CASSRLQHQEAFF
TRBV12-1,.,TRBJ1-4,.,TGTGCCAGCAGTCGACCGCCGCTACAGGGGCGGCGAGAAAAACTGTTTTTT,CASSRPPLQGRREKLFF
TRBV27,.,TRBJ1-5,.,TGTGCCAGCAGGATGGGGGGGGCATGGCCGGGCAATCAGCCCCAGCATTTT,CASRMGGAWPGNQPQHF
TRBV7-2,.,TRBJ2-7,.,TGTGCCAGCAGGGCCGTTACCTACGAGCAGTACTTC,CASRAVTYEQYF
TRBV7-2,TRBD2,TRBJ2-1,.,TGTGCCAGCAGCCCGGTCGCGGGAGCCTACAATGAGCAGTTCTTC,CASSPVAGAYNEQFF
TRBV6-1,.,TRBJ2-3,.,TGTGCCAGCAGTGATATGGGGGCCCCCACAGATACGCAGTATTTT,CASSDMGAPTDTQYF
TRBV5-8,.,TRBJ2-1,.,TGTGCCAGCAGTCTCAAGTCCGCGGGCTCCTACAATGAGCAGTTCTTC,CASSLKSAGSYNEQFF
TRBV19,TRBD1,TRBJ1-5,.,TGTGCCAGTAGTGTCTCGGACAGGCGGAATACCCAGCCCCAGCATTTT,CASSVSDRRNTQPQHF